This T cell receptor beta chain appears in the sequencing data of a study of cytomegalovirus exposure and HLA in healthy donors. Study-wide context: The roughly 100 million unique TCR beta sequences, from about 190 million T cells, were found by an earlier analysis. Study findings and constraints: Association with HLA alleles at 0.05 false discovery rate was found for around 15,000 TCR beta sequences in a later analysis. The study recorded 150 to 200 TCR beta chains that were cytomegalovirus-associated.

This clone came up once. Its antigen is unknown. Vbeta (60) and Jbeta (13) primers were used in the PCR. TCRdb's table, derived via immunoSEQ multiplex PCR, lists solely in-frame clones and lacks some. Of 99,000 or so clones in the sample, 60% to 80% were seen once. Trimming cost V 5 bases and J 1 base, with 24 bases left between them. Germline V CDR1 and CDR2: SGHTA, FQGNSA. The CDR3 is 19 residues long. The sample was PBMCs. The chain is built from TRBV7-2 and TRBJ2-1; possible D gene TRBD1, 7 bases. This sequence originates from a man in his 60s in good health and CMV-seropositive. The CDR3 bases are TGTGCCAGCAGCCCGCGGGGCGGGACAGCGTCTTATTCCTACAATGAGCAGTTCTTC. It translates to CASSPRGGTASYSYNEQFF.